This is a list of T cell receptor beta chains from one sample in a study of T cell responses to AZD1222 COVID-19 vaccine. The method was immunoSEQ multiplex PCR; TCRdb's version includes in-frame clones alone and lacks a portion of them. This repertoire shows over 95,000 clones, around nine tenths found once; its top ten account for less than 15%. The sequences come from peripheral blood, collected on day 0 of AZD1222 vaccination. Receptors originate from an adult in good health. The CDR3 runs from the conserved cysteine through the conserved F or W. Each record gives: J gene, V gene, clone size, CDR3 protein. Some rows have no size entry. The others give once, few or many, or a class for an expanded clone.

j_call: TRBJ2-5; v_call: TRBV5-6; clone_size: NA; cdr3_aa: CASSFAETQYF
j_call: TRBJ1-2; v_call: TRBV7-2; clone_size: NA; cdr3_aa: CASSRDSPIGYTF
j_call: TRBJ2-7; v_call: TRBV10-3; clone_size: NA; cdr3_aa: CAISEGRGKGEQYF
j_call: TRBJ2-7; v_call: TRBV28; clone_size: NA; cdr3_aa: CASSSLRPGQHF
j_call: TRBJ1-5; v_call: TRBV20-1; clone_size: few; cdr3_aa: CSASDGSLHF
j_call: TRBJ1-5; v_call: TRBV5-6; clone_size: NA; cdr3_aa: CASSLGGKSSNQPQHF
j_call: TRBJ2-1; v_call: TRBV3-1/TRBV3-2; clone_size: NA; cdr3_aa: CASSQTPGAGEQFF
j_call: TRBJ1-1; v_call: TRBV12-3/TRBV12-4; clone_size: NA; cdr3_aa: CASSKDRNTEAFF
j_call: TRBJ2-2; v_call: TRBV19; clone_size: NA; cdr3_aa: CASSTGQGGTGELFF
j_call: TRBJ2-7; v_call: TRBV21-1; clone_size: NA; cdr3_aa: CASSTLLGQGCYEQYF
j_call: TRBJ2-3; v_call: TRBV7-9; clone_size: NA; cdr3_aa: CASSLRQGVDTQYF
j_call: TRBJ2-3; v_call: TRBV4-1; clone_size: NA; cdr3_aa: CASRKLGTDTQYF
j_call: TRBJ2-1; v_call: TRBV6-2/TRBV6-3; clone_size: NA; cdr3_aa: CASSSQREWTYNEQFF
j_call: TRBJ1-5; v_call: TRBV6-2/TRBV6-3; clone_size: NA; cdr3_aa: CASSDSDRGLFQPQHF
j_call: TRBJ2-3; v_call: TRBV18; clone_size: NA; cdr3_aa: CASSPTPQPADTQYF
j_call: TRBJ1-2; v_call: TRBV11-1; clone_size: once; cdr3_aa: CASSPDLLGGYTF
j_call: TRBJ2-1; v_call: TRBV10-2; clone_size: once; cdr3_aa: CASPWMDRYNEQFF
j_call: TRBJ2-1; v_call: TRBV11-3; clone_size: NA; cdr3_aa: CASSLGGDAYNEQFF
j_call: TRBJ1-4; v_call: TRBV5-1; clone_size: NA; cdr3_aa: CASSSGTGSEKLFF
j_call: TRBJ2-3; v_call: TRBV4-3; clone_size: once; cdr3_aa: CASSQGVTGTGGTDTQYF
j_call: TRBJ1-1; v_call: TRBV7-2; clone_size: NA; cdr3_aa: CASSLVRGANTEAFF
j_call: TRBJ2-5; v_call: TRBV13; clone_size: once; cdr3_aa: CASSSRDREQETQYF
j_call: TRBJ2-2; v_call: TRBV9; clone_size: few; cdr3_aa: CASSVAGELFF
j_call: TRBJ2-3; v_call: TRBV9; clone_size: NA; cdr3_aa: CASSVETALSTDTQYF
j_call: TRBJ1-2; v_call: TRBV24-1; clone_size: once; cdr3_aa: CATSETAKNYGYTF
j_call: TRBJ2-5; v_call: TRBV18; clone_size: NA; cdr3_aa: CASSVQETQYF
j_call: TRBJ2-1; v_call: TRBV7-8; clone_size: NA; cdr3_aa: CASRTTPGLALNNEQFF
j_call: TRBJ2-7; v_call: TRBV3-1/TRBV3-2; clone_size: once; cdr3_aa: CASSHGLAGAYEQYF
j_call: TRBJ2-1; v_call: TRBV20-1; clone_size: NA; cdr3_aa: CSAKGNEQFF
j_call: TRBJ2-1; v_call: TRBV11-2; clone_size: NA; cdr3_aa: CASSHSGRTYNEQFF